This TCR beta chain was documented in a study of cytomegalovirus exposure and HLA in healthy donors. 13 Jbeta primers and 60 Vbeta primers were used for the PCR. Produced via immunoSEQ multiplex PCR; TCRdb's table is partial and in-frame only. The table has more than 150,000 clones, about three quarters seen once; the top ten hold approximately 1.5%. The CDR3 consists of 15 residues. The germline V gene encodes CDR1 KGHSH and CDR2 LQKENI. Trimming took off 6 bases at V and 4 bases at J, with 18 bases between the two ends. The receptor was derived from a man aged 18 to 35 in good health and CMV-seronegative. This chain joins TRBV18 and TRBJ1-2; a possible D gene is TRBD1 (6 bases). The sequencing sample was made of PBMCs. The chain's CDR3 is CASSPDRARFYGYTF. The CDR3 DNA reads as TGTGCCAGCTCTCCGGACAGAGCTCGCTTCTATGGCTACACCTTC.